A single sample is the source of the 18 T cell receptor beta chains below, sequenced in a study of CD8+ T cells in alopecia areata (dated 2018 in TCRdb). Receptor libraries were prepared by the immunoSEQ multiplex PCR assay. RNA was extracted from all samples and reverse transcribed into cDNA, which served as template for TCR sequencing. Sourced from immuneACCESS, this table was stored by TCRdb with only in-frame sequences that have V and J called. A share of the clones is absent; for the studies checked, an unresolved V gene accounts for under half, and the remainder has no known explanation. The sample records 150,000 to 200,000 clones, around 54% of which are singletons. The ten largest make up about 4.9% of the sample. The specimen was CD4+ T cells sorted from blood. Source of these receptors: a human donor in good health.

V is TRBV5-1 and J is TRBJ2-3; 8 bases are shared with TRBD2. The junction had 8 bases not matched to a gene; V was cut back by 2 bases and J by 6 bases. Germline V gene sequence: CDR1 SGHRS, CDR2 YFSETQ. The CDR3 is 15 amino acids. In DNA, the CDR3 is TGCGCCAGCAGCTTATTCGGGAGGGGAACGGATACGCAGTATTTT. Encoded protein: CASSLFGRGTDTQYF.

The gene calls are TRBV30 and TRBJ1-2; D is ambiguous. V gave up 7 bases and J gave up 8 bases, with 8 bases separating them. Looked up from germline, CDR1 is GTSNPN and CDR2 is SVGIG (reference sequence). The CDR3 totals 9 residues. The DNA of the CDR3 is TGTGCCTTAAACGGGGGCTACACCTTC. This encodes CALNGGYTF.

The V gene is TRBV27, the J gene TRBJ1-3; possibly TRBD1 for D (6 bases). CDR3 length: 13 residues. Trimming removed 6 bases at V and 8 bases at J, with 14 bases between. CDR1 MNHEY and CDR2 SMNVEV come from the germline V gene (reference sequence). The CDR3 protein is CASSATGIDTIYF. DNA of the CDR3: TGTGCCAGCAGCGCTACAGGGATAGACACCATATATTTT.

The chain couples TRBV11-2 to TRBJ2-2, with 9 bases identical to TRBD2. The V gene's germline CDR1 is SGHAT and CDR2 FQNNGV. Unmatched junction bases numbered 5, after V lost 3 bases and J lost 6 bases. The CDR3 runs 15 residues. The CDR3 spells CASSFGLARSGELFF. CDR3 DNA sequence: TGTGCCAGCAGCTTCGGACTAGCGCGGTCCGGGGAGCTGTTTTTT.

In DNA, the CDR3 is TGTGCCAGCAGCTGGGGATTTCCCTACAATGAGCAGTTCTTC. This translates into CASSWGFPYNEQFF. The chain employs TRBV25-1 and TRBJ2-1; the D is unclear. Trimming pared 6 bases from V and 2 bases from J, leaving 11 bases between. The V gene's germline CDR1 is MGHDK and CDR2 SYGVNS. CDR3 length: 14 residues. The complete variable domain, with remaining parts taken from reference TRBV25-1 and TRBJ2-1, reads EADIYQTPRYLVIGTGKKITLECSQTMGHDKMYWYQQDPGMELHLIHYSYGVNSTEKGDLSSESTVSRIRTEHFPLTLESARPSHTSQYLCASSWGFPYNEQFFGPGTRLTVL.

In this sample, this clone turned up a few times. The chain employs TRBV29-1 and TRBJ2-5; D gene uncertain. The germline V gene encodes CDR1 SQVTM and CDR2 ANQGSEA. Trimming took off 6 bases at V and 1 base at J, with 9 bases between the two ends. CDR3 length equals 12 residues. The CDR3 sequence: CSVGLVQETQYF. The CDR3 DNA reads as TGCAGCGTGGGGTTGGTCCAAGAGACCCAGTACTTC. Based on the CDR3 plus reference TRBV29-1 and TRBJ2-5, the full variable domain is SAVISQKPSRDICQRGTSLTIQCQVDSQVTMMFWYRQQPGQSLTLIATANQGSEATYESGFVIDKFPISRPNLTFSTLTVSNMSPEDSSIYLCSVGLVQETQYFGPGTRLLVL.

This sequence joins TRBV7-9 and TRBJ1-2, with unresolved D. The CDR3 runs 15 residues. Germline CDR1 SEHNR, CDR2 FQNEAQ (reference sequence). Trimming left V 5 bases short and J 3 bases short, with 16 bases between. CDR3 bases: TGTGCCAGCAGCGGACGACTGTCTCAGGACTATGGCTACACCTTC. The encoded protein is CASSGRLSQDYGYTF.

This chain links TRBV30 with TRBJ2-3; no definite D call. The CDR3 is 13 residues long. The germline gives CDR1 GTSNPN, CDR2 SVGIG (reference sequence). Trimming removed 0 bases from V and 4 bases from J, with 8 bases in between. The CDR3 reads CAWSVVGPDTQYF. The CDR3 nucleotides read TGTGCCTGGAGTGTCGTCGGCCCAGATACGCAGTATTTT.

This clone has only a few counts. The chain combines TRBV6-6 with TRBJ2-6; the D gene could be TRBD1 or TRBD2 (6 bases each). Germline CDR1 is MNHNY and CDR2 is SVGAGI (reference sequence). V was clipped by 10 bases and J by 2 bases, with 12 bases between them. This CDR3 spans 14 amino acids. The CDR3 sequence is CAIERGAGANVLTF. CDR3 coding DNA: TGTGCCATCGAAAGGGGGGCTGGGGCCAACGTCCTGACTTTC.

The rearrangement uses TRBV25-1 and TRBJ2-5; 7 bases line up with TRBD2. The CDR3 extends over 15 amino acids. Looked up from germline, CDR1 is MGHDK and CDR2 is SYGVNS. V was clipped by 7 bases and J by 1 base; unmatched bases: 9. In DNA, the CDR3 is TGTGCCAGCACCAACACGAGGGAGGGCCAAGAGACCCAGTACTTC. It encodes CASTNTREGQETQYF. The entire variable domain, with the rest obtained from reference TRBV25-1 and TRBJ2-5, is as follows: EADIYQTPRYLVIGTGKKITLECSQTMGHDKMYWYQQDPGMELHLIHYSYGVNSTEKGDLSSESTVSRIRTEHFPLTLESARPSHTSQYLCASTNTREGQETQYFGPGTRLLVL.

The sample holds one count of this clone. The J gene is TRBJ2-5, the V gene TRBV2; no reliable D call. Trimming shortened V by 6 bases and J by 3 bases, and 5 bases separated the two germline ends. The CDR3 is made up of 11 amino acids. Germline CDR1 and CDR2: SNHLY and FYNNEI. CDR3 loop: CASSREETQYF. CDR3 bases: TGTGCCAGCAGCCGGGAAGAGACCCAGTACTTC. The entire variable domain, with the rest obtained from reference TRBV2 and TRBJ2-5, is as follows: EPEVTQTPSHQVTQMGQEVILRCVPISNHLYFYWYRQILGQKVEFLVSFYNNEISEKSEIFDDQFSVERPDGSNFTLKIRSTKLEDSAMYFCASSREETQYFGPGTRLLVL.

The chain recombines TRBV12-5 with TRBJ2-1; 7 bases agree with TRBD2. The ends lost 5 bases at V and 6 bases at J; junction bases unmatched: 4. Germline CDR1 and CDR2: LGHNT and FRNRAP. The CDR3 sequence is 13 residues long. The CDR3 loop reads CASGKGLLNEQFF. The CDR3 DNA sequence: TGTGCTAGTGGTAAGGGACTACTCAATGAGCAGTTCTTC.

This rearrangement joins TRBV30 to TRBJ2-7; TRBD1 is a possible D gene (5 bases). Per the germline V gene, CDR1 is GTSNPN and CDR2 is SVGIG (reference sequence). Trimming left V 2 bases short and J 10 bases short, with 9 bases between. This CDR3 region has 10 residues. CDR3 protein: CAWSSTVQYF. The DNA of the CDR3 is TGTGCCTGGAGTTCGACAGTTCAGTACTTC.

The CDR3 nucleotides are TGTGCCAGCACTAGGGACCCCGAATGGAATGAGCAGTTCTTC. It encodes CASTRDPEWNEQFF. The V gene is TRBV6-5, the J gene TRBJ2-1, with D perhaps matching TRBD1 or TRBD2 (5 bases each). This CDR3 is 14 amino acids long. V lost 7 bases and J 7 bases, leaving 17 bases between the germline ends. From germline, CDR1 is MNHEY and CDR2 SVGAGI.

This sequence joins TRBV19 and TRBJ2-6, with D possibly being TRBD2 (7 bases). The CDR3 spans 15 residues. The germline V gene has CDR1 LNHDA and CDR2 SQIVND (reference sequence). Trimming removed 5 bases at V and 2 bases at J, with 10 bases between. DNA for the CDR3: TGTGCCAGTAGTGGCGGGGGCACTGGGGCCAACGTCCTGACTTTC. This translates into CASSGGGTGANVLTF.

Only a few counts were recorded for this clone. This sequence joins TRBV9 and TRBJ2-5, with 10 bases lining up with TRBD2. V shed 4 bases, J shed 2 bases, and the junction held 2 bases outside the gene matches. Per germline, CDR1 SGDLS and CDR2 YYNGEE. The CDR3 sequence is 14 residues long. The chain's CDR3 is CASSTLAGQETQYF. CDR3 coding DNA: TGTGCCAGCAGCACACTAGCGGGACAAGAGACCCAGTACTTC.

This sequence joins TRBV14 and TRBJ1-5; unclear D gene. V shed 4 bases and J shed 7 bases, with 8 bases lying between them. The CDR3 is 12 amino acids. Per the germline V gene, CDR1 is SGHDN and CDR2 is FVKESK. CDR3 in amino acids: CASSLGPQPQHF. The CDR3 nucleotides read TGTGCCAGCAGCCTCGGACCGCAGCCCCAGCATTTT.

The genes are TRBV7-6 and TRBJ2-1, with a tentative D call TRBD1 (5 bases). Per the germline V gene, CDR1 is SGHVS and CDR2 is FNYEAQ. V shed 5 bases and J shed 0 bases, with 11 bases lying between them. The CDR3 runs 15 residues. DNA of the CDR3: TGTGCCAGCAGCCCCGACAGCACCTCCTACAATGAGCAGTTCTTC. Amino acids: CASSPDSTSYNEQFF.